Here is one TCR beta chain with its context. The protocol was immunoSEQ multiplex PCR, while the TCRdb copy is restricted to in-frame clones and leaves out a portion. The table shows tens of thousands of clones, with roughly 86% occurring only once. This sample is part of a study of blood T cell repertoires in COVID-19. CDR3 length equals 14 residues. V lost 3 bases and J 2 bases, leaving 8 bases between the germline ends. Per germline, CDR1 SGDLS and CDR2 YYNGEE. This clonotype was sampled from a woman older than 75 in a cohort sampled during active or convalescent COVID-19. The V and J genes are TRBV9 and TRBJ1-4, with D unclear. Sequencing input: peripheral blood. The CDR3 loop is CASSAGITNEKLFF. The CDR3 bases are TGTGCCAGCAGCGCCGGGATTACTAATGAAAAACTGTTTTTT. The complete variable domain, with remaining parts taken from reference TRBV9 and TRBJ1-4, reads DSGVTQTPKHLITATGQRVTLRCSPRSGDLSVYWYQQSLDQGLQFLIQYYNGEERAKGNILERFSAQQFPDLHSELNLSSLELGDSALYFCASSAGITNEKLFFGSGTQLSVL.